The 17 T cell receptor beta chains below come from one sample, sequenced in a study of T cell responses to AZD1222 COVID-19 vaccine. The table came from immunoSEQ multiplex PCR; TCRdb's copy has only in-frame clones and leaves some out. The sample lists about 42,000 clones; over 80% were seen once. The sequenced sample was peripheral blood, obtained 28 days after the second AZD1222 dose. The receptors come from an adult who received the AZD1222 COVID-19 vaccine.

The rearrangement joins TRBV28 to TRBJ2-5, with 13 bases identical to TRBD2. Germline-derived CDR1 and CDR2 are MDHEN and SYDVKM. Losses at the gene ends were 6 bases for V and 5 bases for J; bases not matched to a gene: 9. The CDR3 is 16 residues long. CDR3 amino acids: CASSRRLAGGSETQYF. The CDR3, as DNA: TGTGCCAGCAGCCGAAGACTAGCGGGGGGCTCGGAGACCCAGTACTTC.

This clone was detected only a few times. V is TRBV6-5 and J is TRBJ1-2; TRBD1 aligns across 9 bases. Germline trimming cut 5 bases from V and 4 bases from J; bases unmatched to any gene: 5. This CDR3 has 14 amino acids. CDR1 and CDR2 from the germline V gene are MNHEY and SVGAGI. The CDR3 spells CASSTGGGLYGYTF. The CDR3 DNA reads TGTGCCAGCAGTACAGGGGGCGGCCTCTATGGCTACACCTTC.

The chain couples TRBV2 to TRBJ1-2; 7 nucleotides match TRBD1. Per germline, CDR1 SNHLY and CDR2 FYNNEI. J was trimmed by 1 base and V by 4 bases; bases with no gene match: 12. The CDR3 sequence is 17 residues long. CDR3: CASSARQGGGGNYGYTF. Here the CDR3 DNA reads TGTGCCAGCAGTGCCCGACAGGGAGGAGGGGGTAACTATGGCTACACCTTC.

The chain's CDR3 is CASGPESTYEQYF. DNA for the CDR3: TGTGCCAGCGGCCCCGAGTCGACCTACGAGCAGTACTTC. V is TRBV4-2 and J is TRBJ2-7; D unresolved. Germline CDR1 and CDR2: LGHNA and YNFKEQ. The CDR3 spans 13 residues. The V end lost 8 bases, the J end lost 2 bases, and 13 bases lay between the germline ends.

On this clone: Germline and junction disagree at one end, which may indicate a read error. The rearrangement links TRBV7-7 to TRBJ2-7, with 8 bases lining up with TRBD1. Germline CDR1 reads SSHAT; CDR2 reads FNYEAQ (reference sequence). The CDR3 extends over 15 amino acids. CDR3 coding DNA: TGTGCTAGCAGCGACGGAGGGACAGGAACCTACGAGCAGTACTTC. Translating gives CASSDGGTGTYEQYF.

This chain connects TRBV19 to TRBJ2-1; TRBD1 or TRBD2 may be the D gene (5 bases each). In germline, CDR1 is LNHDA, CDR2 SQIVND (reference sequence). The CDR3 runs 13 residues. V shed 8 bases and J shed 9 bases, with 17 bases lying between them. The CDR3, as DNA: TGTGCCAGTCAGGGAAGCGGTCGGGGTGAGCAGTTCTTC. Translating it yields CASQGSGRGEQFF.

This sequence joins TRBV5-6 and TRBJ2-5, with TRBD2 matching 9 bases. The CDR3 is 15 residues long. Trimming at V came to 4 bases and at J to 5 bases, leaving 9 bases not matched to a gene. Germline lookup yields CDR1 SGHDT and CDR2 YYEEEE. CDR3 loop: CASSLSGGPGETQYF. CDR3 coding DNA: TGTGCCAGCAGCCTAAGCGGGGGGCCAGGGGAGACCCAGTACTTC.

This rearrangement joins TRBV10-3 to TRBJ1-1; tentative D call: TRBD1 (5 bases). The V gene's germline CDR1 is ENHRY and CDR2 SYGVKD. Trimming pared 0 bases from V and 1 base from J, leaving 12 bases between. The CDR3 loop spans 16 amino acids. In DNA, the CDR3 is TGTGCCATCAGTGAGTCGAGGGGCAAGGGGAACACTGAAGCTTTCTTT. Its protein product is CAISESRGKGNTEAFF.

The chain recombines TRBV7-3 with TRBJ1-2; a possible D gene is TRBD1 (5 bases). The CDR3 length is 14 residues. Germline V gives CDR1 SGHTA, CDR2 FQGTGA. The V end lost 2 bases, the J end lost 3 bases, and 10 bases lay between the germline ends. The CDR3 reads CASSLDAGHYGYTF. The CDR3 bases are TGTGCCAGCAGCTTAGACGCAGGGCACTATGGCTACACCTTC.

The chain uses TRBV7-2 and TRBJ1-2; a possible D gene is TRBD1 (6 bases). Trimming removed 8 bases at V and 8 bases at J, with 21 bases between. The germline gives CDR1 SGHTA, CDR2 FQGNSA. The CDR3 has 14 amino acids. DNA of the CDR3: TGTGCCAGCTTCCGGGACACATGGGGAGGCGGCTACACCTTC. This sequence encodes CASFRDTWGGGYTF.

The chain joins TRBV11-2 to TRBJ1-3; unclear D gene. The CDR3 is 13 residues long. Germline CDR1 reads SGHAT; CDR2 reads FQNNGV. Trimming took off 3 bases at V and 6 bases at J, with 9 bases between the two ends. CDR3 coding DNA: TGTGCCAGCAGCTTCTGGGGAGCAAACACCATATATTTT. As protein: CASSFWGANTIYF.

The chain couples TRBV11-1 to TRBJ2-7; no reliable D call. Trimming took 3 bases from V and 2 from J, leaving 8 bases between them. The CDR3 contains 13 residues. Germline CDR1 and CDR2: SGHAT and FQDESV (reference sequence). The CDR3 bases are TGTGCCAGCAGCTTGGGTGTAGCCTACGAGCAGTACTTC. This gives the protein CASSLGVAYEQYF.

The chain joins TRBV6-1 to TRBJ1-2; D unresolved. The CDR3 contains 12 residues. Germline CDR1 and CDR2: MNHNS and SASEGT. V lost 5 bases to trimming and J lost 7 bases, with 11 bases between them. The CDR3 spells CASSSTGIGYTF. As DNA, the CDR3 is TGTGCCAGCAGTTCAACTGGAATTGGCTACACCTTC.

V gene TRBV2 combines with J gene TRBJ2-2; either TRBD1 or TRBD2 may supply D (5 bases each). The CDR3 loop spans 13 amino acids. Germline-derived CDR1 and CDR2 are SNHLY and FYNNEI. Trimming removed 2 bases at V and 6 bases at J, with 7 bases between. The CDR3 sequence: CASSERGAGELFF. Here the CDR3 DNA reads TGTGCCAGCAGTGAACGGGGCGCCGGGGAGCTGTTTTTT.

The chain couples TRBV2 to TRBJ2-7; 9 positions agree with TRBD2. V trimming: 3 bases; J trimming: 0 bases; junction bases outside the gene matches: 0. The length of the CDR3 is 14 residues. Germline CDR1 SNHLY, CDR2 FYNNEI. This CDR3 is CASSEREGSYEQYF. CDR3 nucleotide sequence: TGTGCCAGCAGTGAGCGGGAGGGCTCCTACGAGCAGTACTTC.

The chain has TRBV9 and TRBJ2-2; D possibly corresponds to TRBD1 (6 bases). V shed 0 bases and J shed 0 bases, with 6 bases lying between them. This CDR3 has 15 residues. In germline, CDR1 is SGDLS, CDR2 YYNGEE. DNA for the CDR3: TGTGCCAGCAGCGTAGCAGGGGCGAACACCGGGGAGCTGTTTTTT. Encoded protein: CASSVAGANTGELFF. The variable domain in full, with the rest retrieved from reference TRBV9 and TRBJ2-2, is DSGVTQTPKHLITATGQRVTLRCSPRSGDLSVYWYQQSLDQGLQFLIQYYNGEERAKGNILERFSAQQFPDLHSELNLSSLELGDSALYFCASSVAGANTGELFFGEGSRLTVL.

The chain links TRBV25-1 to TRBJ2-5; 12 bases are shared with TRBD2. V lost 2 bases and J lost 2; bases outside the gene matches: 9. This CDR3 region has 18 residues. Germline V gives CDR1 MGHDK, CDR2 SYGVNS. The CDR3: CASSETSGGHIVQETQYF. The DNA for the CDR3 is TGTGCCAGCAGTGAAACTAGCGGGGGGCATATTGTTCAAGAGACCCAGTACTTC.